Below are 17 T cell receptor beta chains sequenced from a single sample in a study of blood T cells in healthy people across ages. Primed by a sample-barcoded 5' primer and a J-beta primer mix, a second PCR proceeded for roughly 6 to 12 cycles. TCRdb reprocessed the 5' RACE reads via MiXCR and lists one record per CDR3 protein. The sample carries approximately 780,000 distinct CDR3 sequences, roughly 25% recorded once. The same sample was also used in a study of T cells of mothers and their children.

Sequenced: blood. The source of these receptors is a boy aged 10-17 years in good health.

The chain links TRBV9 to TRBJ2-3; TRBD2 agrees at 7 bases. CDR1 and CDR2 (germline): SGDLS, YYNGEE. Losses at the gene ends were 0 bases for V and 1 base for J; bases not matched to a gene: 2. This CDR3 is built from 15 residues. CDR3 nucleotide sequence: TGTGCCAGCAGCGTAGACGCGGGGGGCACAGATACGCAGTATTTT. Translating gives CASSVDAGGTDTQYF.

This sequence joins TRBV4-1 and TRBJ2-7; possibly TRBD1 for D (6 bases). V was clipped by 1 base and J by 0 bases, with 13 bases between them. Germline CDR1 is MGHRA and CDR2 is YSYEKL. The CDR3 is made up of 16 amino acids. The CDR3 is CASSQASARGSYEQYF. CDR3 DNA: TGCGCCAGCAGCCAAGCTTCGGCCAGGGGCTCCTACGAGCAGTACTTC.

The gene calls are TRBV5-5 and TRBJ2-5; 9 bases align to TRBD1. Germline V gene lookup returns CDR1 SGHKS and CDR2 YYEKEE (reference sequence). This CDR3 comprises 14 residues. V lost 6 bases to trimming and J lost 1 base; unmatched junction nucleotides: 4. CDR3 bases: TGTGCCAGCACCTTACAGGGGGCCCAAGAGACCCAGTACTTC. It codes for CASTLQGAQETQYF.

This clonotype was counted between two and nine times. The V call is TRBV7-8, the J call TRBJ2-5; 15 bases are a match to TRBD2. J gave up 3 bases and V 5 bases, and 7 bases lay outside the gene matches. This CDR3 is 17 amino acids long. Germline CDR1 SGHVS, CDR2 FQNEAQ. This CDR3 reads CASSPDWTSGGEETQYF. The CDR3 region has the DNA TGTGCCAGCAGCCCCGACTGGACTAGCGGGGGGGAAGAGACCCAGTACTTC.

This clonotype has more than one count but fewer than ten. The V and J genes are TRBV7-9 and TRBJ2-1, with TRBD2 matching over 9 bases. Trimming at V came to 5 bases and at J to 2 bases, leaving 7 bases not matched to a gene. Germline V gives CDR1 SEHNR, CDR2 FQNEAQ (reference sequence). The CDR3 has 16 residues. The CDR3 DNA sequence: TGTGCCAGCAGCCCCACAAGGACTAGCGCCTACAATGAGCAGTTCTTC. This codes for CASSPTRTSAYNEQFF. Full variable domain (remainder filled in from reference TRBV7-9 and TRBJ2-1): DTGVSQNPRHKITKRGQNVTFRCDPISEHNRLYWYRQTLGQGPEFLTYFQNEAQLEKSRLLSDRFSAERPKGSFSTLEIQRTEQGDSAMYLCASSPTRTSAYNEQFFGPGTRLTVL.

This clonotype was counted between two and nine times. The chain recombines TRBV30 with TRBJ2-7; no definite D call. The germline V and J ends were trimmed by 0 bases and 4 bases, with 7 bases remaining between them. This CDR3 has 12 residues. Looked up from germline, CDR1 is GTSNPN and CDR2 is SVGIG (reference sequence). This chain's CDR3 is CAWSVRGYEQYF. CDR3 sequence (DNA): TGTGCCTGGAGTGTACGTGGGTACGAGCAGTACTTC.

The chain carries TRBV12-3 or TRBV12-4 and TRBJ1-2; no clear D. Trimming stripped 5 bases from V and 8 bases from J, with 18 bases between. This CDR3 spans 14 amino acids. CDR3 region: CASSLDREFKGYTF. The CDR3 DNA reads TGTGCCAGCAGTCTTGACCGGGAGTTCAAGGGCTACACCTTC.

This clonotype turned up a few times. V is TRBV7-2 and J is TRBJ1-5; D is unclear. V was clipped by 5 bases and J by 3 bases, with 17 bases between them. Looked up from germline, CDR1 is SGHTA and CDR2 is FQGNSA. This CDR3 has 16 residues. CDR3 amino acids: CASSPPPPTPNQPQHF. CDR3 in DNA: TGTGCCAGCAGCCCACCCCCACCAACTCCCAATCAGCCCCAGCATTTT.

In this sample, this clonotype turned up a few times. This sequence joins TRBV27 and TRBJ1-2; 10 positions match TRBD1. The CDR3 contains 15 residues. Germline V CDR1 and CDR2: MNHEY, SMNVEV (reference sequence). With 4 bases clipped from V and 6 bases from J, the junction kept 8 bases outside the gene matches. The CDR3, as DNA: TGTGCCAGCAGTTCTGACAGGGGGCTTTTAAATGGCTACACCTTC. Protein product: CASSSDRGLLNGYTF.

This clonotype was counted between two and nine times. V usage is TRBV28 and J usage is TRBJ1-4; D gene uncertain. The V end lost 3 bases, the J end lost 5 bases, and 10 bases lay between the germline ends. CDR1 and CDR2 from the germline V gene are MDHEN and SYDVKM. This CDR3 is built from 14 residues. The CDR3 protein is CASSLGNPNEKLFF. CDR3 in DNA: TGTGCCAGCAGTTTGGGGAATCCAAATGAAAAACTGTTTTTT.

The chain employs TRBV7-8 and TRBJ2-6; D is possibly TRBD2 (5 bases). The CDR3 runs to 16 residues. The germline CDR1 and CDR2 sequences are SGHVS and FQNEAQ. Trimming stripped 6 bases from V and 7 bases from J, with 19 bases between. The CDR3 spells CASSPPGYSGANVLTF. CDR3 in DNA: TGTGCCAGCAGTCCCCCGGGGTACAGTGGAGCCAACGTCCTGACTTTC.

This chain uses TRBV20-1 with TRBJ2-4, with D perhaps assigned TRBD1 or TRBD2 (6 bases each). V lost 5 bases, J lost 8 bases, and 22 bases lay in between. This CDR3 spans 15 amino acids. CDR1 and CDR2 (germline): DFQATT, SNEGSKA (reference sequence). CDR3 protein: CSAPLGGTLRDIQYF. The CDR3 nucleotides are TGCAGTGCTCCCTTAGGGGGGACCCTTAGGGACATTCAGTACTTC.

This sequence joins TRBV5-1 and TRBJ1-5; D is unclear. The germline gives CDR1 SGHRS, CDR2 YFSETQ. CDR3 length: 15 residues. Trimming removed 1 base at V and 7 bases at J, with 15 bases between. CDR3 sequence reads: CASSLFPTEDQPQHF. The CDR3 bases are TGCGCCAGCAGCTTGTTTCCCACTGAAGACCAGCCCCAGCATTTT.

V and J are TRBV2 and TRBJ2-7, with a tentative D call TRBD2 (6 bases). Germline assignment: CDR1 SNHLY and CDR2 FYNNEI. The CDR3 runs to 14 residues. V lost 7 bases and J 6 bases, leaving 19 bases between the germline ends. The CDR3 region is CASTRRAKEGEQYF. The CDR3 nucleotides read TGTGCCAGCACCCGACGAGCAAAGGAGGGCGAGCAGTACTTC.

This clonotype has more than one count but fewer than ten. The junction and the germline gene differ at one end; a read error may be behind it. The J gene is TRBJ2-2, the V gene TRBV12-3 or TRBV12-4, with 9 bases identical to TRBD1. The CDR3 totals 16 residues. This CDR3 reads CASRRTGDFATGELFF. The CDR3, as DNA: TGTGCCAGCAGAAGGACAGGGGATTTTGCGACCGGGGAGCTGTTCTTT.

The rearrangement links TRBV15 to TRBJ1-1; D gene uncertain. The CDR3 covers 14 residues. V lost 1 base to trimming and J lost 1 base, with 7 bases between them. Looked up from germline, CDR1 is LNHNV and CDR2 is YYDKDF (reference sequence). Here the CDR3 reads CATSRGWGNTEAFF. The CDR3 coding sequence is TGTGCCACCAGCAGAGGATGGGGGAACACTGAAGCTTTCTTT.

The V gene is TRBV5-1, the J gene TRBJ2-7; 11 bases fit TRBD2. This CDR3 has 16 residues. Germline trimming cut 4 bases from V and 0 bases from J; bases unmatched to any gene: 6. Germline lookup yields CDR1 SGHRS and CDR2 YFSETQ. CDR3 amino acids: CASSSLAGGLSYEQYF. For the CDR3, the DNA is TGCGCCAGCAGCAGCCTAGCGGGGGGCCTCTCCTACGAGCAGTACTTC.